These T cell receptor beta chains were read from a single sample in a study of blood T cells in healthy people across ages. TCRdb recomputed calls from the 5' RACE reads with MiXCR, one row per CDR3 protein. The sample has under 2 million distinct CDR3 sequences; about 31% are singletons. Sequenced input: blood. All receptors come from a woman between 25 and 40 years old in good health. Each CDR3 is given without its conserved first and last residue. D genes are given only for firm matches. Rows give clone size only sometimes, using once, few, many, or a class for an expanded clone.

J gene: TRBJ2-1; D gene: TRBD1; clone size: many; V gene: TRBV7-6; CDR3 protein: ASSRRGQGANNEQF
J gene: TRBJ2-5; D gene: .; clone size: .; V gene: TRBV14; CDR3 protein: ASSQGAGGVQETQY
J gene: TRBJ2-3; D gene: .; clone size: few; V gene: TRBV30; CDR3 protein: AWRPTRGADTQY
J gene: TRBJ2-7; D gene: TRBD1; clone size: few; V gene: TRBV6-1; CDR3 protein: ASSYPGTVSSYEQY
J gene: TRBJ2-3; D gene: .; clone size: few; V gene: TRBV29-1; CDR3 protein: SVANPTDTQY
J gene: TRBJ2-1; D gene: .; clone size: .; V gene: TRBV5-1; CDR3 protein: ASSQSRDGYNEQF
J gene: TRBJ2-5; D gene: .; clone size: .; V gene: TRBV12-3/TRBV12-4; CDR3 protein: ASSAAGRETQY
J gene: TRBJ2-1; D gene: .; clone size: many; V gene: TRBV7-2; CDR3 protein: ASSLTIEGFNEQF
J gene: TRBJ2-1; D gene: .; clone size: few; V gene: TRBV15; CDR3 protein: ATSTKRGESYNEQF
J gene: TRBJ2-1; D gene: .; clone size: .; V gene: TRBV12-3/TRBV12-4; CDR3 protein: ASSTQEQF
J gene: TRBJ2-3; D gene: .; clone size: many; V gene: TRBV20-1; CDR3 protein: SARDLLLAGYDTDTQY
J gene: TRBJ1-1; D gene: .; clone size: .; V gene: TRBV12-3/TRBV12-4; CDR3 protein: ASSLGHPLNTEAF
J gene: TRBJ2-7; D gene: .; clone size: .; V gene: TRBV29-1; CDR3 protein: SVVPGRSTPYEQY
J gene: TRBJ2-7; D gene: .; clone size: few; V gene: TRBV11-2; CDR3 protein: ASSPTHHEQY
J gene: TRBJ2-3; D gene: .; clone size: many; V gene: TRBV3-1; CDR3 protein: ASSQNFHDTDTQY
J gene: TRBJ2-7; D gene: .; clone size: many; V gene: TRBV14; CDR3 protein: ASSQDRGPGAYEQY
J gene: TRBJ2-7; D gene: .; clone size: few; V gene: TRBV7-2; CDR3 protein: ASSRSTGSYEQY
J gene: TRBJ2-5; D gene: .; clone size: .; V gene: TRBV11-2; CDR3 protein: ASIRGDNQETQY
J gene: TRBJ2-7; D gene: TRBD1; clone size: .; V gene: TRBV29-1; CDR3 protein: SVEEPGQGNVQY
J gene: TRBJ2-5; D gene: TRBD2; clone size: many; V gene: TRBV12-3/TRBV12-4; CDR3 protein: ASSLSTGGRETQY
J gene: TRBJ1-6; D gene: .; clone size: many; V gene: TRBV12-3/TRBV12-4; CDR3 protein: ASSQGTGPLH
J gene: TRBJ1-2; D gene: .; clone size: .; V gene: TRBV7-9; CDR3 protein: ASNHLGPTNYGYT
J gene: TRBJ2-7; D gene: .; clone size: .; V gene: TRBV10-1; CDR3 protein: AGSAEHPTYEQY
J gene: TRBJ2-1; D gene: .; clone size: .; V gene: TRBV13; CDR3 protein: ASSFEDRYNEQF
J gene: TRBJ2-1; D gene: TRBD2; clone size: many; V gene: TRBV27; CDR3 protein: ASSLLGSGSYFSSEQF
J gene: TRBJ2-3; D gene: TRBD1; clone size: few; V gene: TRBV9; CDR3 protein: ASSATRGRSTDTQY
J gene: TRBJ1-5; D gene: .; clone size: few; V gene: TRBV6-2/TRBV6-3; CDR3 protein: PVGGRPKLSLQH
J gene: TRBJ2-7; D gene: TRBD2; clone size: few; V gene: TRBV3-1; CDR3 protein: ASSQETSPAGSYEQY
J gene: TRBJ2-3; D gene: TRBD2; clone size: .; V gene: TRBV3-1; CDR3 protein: ASSLRTSGGTPTDTQY
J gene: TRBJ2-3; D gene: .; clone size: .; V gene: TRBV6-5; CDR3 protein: ASSYSKTADTQY
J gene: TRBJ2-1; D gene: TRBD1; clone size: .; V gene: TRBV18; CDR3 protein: ASSRQGDYNEQF
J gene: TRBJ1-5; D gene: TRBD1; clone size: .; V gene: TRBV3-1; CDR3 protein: ASSGAGGLNQPQH
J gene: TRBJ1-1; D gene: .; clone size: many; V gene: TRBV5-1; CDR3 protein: ASSSRTANTEAF